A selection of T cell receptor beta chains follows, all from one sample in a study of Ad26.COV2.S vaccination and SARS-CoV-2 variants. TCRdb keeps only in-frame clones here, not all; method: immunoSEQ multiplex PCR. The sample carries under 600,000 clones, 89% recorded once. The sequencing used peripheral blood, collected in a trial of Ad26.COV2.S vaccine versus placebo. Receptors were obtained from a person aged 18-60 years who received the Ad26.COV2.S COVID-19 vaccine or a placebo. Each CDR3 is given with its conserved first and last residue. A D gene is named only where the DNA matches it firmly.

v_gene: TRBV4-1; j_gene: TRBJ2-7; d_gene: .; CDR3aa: CASSQGGGSWYEQYF
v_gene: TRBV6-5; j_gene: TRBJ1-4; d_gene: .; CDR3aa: CASNSNGEKLFF
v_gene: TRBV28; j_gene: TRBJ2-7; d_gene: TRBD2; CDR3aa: CASRPGTSGRYEQYF
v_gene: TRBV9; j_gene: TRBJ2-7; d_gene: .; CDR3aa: CASSVDGKSSYEQYF
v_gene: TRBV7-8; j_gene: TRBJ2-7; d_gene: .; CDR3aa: CASNPPGALDEQYF
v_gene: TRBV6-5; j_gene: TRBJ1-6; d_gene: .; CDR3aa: CASSYRGRGNNSPLHF
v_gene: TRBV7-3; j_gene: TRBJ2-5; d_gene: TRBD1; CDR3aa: CASSLTGWQTQYF
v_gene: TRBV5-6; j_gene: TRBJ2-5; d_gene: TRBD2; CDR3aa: CASSLGLAVPQYF
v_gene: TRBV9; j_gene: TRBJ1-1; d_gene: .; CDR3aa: CASSLTANTEAFF
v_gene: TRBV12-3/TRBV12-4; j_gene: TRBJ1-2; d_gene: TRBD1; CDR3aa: CASRLGQGYGYTF
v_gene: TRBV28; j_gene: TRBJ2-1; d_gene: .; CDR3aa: CASRSGTRVNNEQFF
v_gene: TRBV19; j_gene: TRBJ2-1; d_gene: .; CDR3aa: CASSMDYNEQFF
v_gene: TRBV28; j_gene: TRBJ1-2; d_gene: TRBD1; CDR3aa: CASSFPGGGLNYGYTF
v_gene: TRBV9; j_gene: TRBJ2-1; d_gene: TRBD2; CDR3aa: CASSVPGLAGEMFF
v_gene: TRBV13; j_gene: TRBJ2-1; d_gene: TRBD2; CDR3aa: CASSWGLAGYNEQFF
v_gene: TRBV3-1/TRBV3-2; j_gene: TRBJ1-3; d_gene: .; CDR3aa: CASSQDRASGNTIYF
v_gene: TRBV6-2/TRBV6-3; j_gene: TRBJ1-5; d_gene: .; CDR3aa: CASSDRQASNQPQHF
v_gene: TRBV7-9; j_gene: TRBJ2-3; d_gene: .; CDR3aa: CASSWTAGGDTQYF
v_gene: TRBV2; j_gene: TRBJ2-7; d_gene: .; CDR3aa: CASSEQGGPYEQYF
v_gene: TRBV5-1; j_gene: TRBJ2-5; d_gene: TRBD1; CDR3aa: CASSRDRGIGPETQYF
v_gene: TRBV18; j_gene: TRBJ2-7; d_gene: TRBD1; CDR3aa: CASSQFGQGKSYEQYF
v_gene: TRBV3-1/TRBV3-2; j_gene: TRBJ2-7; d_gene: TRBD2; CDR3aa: CASSQGAGSVHYEQYF
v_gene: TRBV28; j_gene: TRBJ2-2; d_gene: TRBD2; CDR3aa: CASNLLAGVTGELFF
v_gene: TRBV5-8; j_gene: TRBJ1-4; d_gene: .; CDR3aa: CASSLRRSAIATNEKLFF
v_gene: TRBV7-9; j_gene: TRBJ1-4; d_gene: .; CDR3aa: CASSPSRSKEKLFF
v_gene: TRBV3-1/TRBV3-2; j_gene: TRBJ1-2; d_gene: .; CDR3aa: CASSQQTNSYYGYTF
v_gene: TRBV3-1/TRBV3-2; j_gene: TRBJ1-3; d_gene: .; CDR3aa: CASSLLYSGNTIYF
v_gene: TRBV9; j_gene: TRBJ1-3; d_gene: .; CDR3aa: CASSVDGQGGRGNTIYF
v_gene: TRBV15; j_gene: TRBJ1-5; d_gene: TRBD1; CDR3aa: CATSRRRQGGQPQHF
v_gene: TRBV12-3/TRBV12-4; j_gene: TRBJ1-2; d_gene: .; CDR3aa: CASSLSGTNGYTF
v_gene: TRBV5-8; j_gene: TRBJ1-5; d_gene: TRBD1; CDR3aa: CASSSTGGNQPQHF
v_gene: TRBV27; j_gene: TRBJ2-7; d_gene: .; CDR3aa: CASSPNTLSYEQYF
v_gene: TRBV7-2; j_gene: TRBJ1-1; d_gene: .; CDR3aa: CASSLVRTVNTEAFF
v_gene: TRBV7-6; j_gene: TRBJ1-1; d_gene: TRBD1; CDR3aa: CASSSRQGITEAFF
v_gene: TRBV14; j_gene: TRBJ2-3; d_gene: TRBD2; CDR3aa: CASSQERSAGGLTDTQYF
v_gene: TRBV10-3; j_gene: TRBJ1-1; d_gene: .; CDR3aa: CAISERSTEAFF
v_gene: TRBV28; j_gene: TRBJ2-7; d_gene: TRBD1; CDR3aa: CASRDRGYEQYF
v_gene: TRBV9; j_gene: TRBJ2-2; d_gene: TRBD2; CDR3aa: CASSLTSGGAGTGELFF
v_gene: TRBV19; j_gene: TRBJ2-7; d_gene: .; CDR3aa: CASSRGHLYEQYF
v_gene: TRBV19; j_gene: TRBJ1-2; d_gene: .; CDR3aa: CASSIATQGGGYTF
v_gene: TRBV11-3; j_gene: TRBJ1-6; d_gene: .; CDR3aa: CASSLEPDSNCYNSPLHF